A selection of T cell receptor beta chains follows, all from one sample in a study of cytomegalovirus exposure and HLA in healthy donors. The table came from immunoSEQ multiplex PCR; TCRdb's copy has only in-frame clones and leaves some out. The sample lists fewer than 90,000 clones, roughly 77% occurring once. Source material: PBMCs. The origin of the receptors is a woman in her thirties or forties in good health and CMV-seropositive. The CDR3 runs from the conserved cysteine through the conserved F or W. Each record gives: D gene, J gene, clone size, V gene, CDR3 DNA, CDR3 protein. D genes are given only for firm matches. Not every row has a clone size; where given, it reads once, few, many or a size class.

D gene: -
J gene: TRBJ1-5
clone size: -
V gene: TRBV15
CDR3 DNA: TGTGCCACCAGCCTCCCGGCTTGGGACACTAGCAATCAGCCCCAGCATTTT
CDR3 protein: CATSLPAWDTSNQPQHF

D gene: TRBD2
J gene: TRBJ2-5
clone size: -
V gene: TRBV7-9
CDR3 DNA: TGTGCCAGCAGCTTAGAATGGGGGGGAGAAAGAAGAGAGACCCAGTACTTC
CDR3 protein: CASSLEWGGERRETQYF

D gene: TRBD1
J gene: TRBJ2-2
clone size: -
V gene: TRBV7-7
CDR3 DNA: TGTGCTAGCAGTCGGACAGGGGGTATCGGGGAGCTGTTTTTT
CDR3 protein: CASSRTGGIGELFF

D gene: -
J gene: TRBJ2-1
clone size: -
V gene: TRBV2
CDR3 DNA: TGTGCTAGCAGTGCGGAGCTAGGCGGTGAGCAGTTCTTC
CDR3 protein: CASSAELGGEQFF

D gene: TRBD2
J gene: TRBJ2-1
clone size: once
V gene: TRBV2
CDR3 DNA: TGTGCCAGCAGTGACGGGACTAGCGGGAGGGCCGGTTACAATGAGCAGTTCTTC
CDR3 protein: CASSDGTSGRAGYNEQFF

D gene: -
J gene: TRBJ1-1
clone size: -
V gene: TRBV9
CDR3 DNA: TGTGCCAGCAGCCGAATAGGGGACACTGAAGCTTTCTTT
CDR3 protein: CASSRIGDTEAFF

D gene: -
J gene: TRBJ2-1
clone size: -
V gene: TRBV9
CDR3 DNA: TGTGCCAGCAGCGTAGATGCTCAAAATCGGGATGAGCAGTTCTTC
CDR3 protein: CASSVDAQNRDEQFF

D gene: -
J gene: TRBJ1-1
clone size: -
V gene: TRBV19
CDR3 DNA: TGTGCCAGTAGTATAGGGGGCCGTTTGAACACTGAAGCTTTCTTT
CDR3 protein: CASSIGGRLNTEAFF

D gene: -
J gene: TRBJ1-3
clone size: -
V gene: TRBV11-2
CDR3 DNA: TGTGCCAGCACCAGAGGGAACACCATATATTTT
CDR3 protein: CASTRGNTIYF

D gene: -
J gene: TRBJ2-3
clone size: -
V gene: TRBV4-1
CDR3 DNA: TGCGCCAGCAGCCCGCGGGACCTAACTAGCACAGATACGCAGTATTTT
CDR3 protein: CASSPRDLTSTDTQYF

D gene: TRBD1
J gene: TRBJ2-1
clone size: -
V gene: TRBV7-3
CDR3 DNA: TGTGCCAGCAGCCGGGGACAGAGCTCCTACAATGAGCAGTTCTTC
CDR3 protein: CASSRGQSSYNEQFF

D gene: -
J gene: TRBJ2-2
clone size: -
V gene: TRBV16
CDR3 DNA: TGTGCCAGCAGCCAATTTGGGACAACGAACACCGGGGAGCTGTTTTTT
CDR3 protein: CASSQFGTTNTGELFF

D gene: -
J gene: TRBJ1-2
clone size: once
V gene: TRBV5-6
CDR3 DNA: TGTGCCAGCAGCTTGCATCCGAAGGGGGGCTACACCTTC
CDR3 protein: CASSLHPKGGYTF

D gene: -
J gene: TRBJ2-1
clone size: -
V gene: TRBV20-1
CDR3 DNA: TGCAGCCTAGCGGAGCAGTTCTTC
CDR3 protein: CSLAEQFF

D gene: TRBD1
J gene: TRBJ1-2
clone size: -
V gene: TRBV7-9
CDR3 DNA: TGTGCCAGCAGCTTGCCGACAGGGGCCGGGGGCTACACCTTC
CDR3 protein: CASSLPTGAGGYTF

D gene: -
J gene: TRBJ1-1
clone size: -
V gene: TRBV11-3
CDR3 DNA: TGTGCCAGCAGCTTGTTCTTGAACACTGAAGCTTTCTTT
CDR3 protein: CASSLFLNTEAFF

D gene: TRBD1
J gene: TRBJ1-1
clone size: -
V gene: TRBV19
CDR3 DNA: TGTGCCAGTAGTGCCCGACAGGGGGCGAACGCTGAAGCTTTCTTT
CDR3 protein: CASSARQGANAEAFF

D gene: -
J gene: TRBJ2-7
clone size: -
V gene: TRBV6-5
CDR3 DNA: TGTGCCAGCAGCATGGACATATCCTACGAGCAGTACTTC
CDR3 protein: CASSMDISYEQYF

D gene: TRBD1
J gene: TRBJ1-4
clone size: -
V gene: TRBV5-4
CDR3 DNA: TGTGCCAGCAGCTGGGGGCAACAGGGGATTAGTGAAAAACTGTTTTTT
CDR3 protein: CASSWGQQGISEKLFF

D gene: TRBD1
J gene: TRBJ2-6
clone size: -
V gene: TRBV7-2
CDR3 DNA: TGTGCCAGCACTGAAACCGGGACAGGTTTTTCTGGGGCCAACGTCCTGACTTTC
CDR3 protein: CASTETGTGFSGANVLTF

D gene: -
J gene: TRBJ1-6
clone size: few
V gene: TRBV5-1
CDR3 DNA: TGCGCCAGCAGCTTGGGGACACTCGATGAGGCACCCCTCCACTTT
CDR3 protein: CASSLGTLDEAPLHF

D gene: -
J gene: TRBJ1-2
clone size: -
V gene: TRBV9
CDR3 DNA: TGTGCCAGCAGCGGCGGGGGGGACAACTATGGCTACACCTTC
CDR3 protein: CASSGGGDNYGYTF

D gene: -
J gene: TRBJ2-7
clone size: -
V gene: TRBV29-1
CDR3 DNA: TGCAGCGTTGTGAGTACCATCTCCTACGAGCAGTACTTC
CDR3 protein: CSVVSTISYEQYF

D gene: -
J gene: TRBJ1-6
clone size: -
V gene: TRBV5-1
CDR3 DNA: TGCGCCAGCAGCTTGCAAGGAGCGGATTATAATTCACCCCTCCACTTT
CDR3 protein: CASSLQGADYNSPLHF

D gene: -
J gene: TRBJ1-1
clone size: once
V gene: TRBV7-8
CDR3 DNA: TGTGCCAGCACCCTAAGGGGAGGGGTTAAGAACACTGAAGCTTTCTTT
CDR3 protein: CASTLRGGVKNTEAFF

D gene: -
J gene: TRBJ2-3
clone size: -
V gene: TRBV7-3
CDR3 DNA: TGTGCCAGCAGCTTAAATAGCCCAGATACGCAGTATTTT
CDR3 protein: CASSLNSPDTQYF

D gene: -
J gene: TRBJ2-1
clone size: once
V gene: TRBV4-1
CDR3 DNA: TGCGCCAGCAGCCATTCCGGACAGTACAATGAGCAGTTCTTC
CDR3 protein: CASSHSGQYNEQFF

D gene: -
J gene: TRBJ2-5
clone size: -
V gene: TRBV15
CDR3 DNA: TGTGCCACCAGCAGAGATTTTAGTTTAACAGGGTACCAAGAGACCCAGTACTTC
CDR3 protein: CATSRDFSLTGYQETQYF

D gene: TRBD1
J gene: TRBJ2-1
clone size: -
V gene: TRBV5-5
CDR3 DNA: TGTGCCAGCAGCTTGGAGGGGGCGCTTCAACGTGAGCAGTTCTTC
CDR3 protein: CASSLEGALQREQFF

D gene: TRBD2
J gene: TRBJ2-5
clone size: -
V gene: TRBV28
CDR3 DNA: TGTGCCAGCAGTTCCCTACTAGCGGGAGCCCAAGAGACCCAGTACTTC
CDR3 protein: CASSSLLAGAQETQYF

D gene: TRBD1
J gene: TRBJ2-3
clone size: -
V gene: TRBV27
CDR3 DNA: TGTGCCAGCCCTTCTCGGGACAGGGCCACAGATACGCAGTATTTT
CDR3 protein: CASPSRDRATDTQYF

D gene: -
J gene: TRBJ1-1
clone size: -
V gene: TRBV5-1
CDR3 DNA: TGCGCCAGCAGCTTGGCGTTAAACACTGAAGCTTTCTTT
CDR3 protein: CASSLALNTEAFF

D gene: TRBD1
J gene: TRBJ2-6
clone size: -
V gene: TRBV28
CDR3 DNA: TGTGCCAGCAGTTTAGTACAGGGGGCAACTGGGGCCAACGTCCTGACTTTC
CDR3 protein: CASSLVQGATGANVLTF

D gene: -
J gene: TRBJ2-7
clone size: -
V gene: TRBV5-1
CDR3 DNA: TGCGCCAGCAGCTTGGAAGGGGGTACAGGGCCCGCCTACGAGCAGTACTTC
CDR3 protein: CASSLEGGTGPAYEQYF

D gene: -
J gene: TRBJ2-7
clone size: -
V gene: TRBV13
CDR3 DNA: TGTGCCAGCAGCTTAAGAGGCATAAAATACGAGCAGTACTTC
CDR3 protein: CASSLRGIKYEQYF

D gene: -
J gene: TRBJ1-3
clone size: -
V gene: TRBV29-1
CDR3 DNA: TGCAGCGTTGAACCCCTTGGACAGCTAGGTAGTGGTGGAAACACCATATATTTT
CDR3 protein: CSVEPLGQLGSGGNTIYF

D gene: -
J gene: TRBJ2-7
clone size: -
V gene: TRBV4-1
CDR3 DNA: TGCGCCAGCAGCCACCAAGCTTCCTACGAGCAGTACTTC
CDR3 protein: CASSHQASYEQYF

D gene: -
J gene: TRBJ2-3
clone size: -
V gene: TRBV27
CDR3 DNA: TGTGCCAGCAGTTTGAGCGGGAGCACAGATACGCAGTATTTT
CDR3 protein: CASSLSGSTDTQYF

D gene: TRBD1
J gene: TRBJ2-7
clone size: -
V gene: TRBV19
CDR3 DNA: TGTGCCAGTAGTACGCTGGGACAGCCCTACGAGCAGTACTTC
CDR3 protein: CASSTLGQPYEQYF

D gene: -
J gene: TRBJ1-2
clone size: -
V gene: TRBV19
CDR3 DNA: TGTGCCAGTACGATGGCCCCCAATTATGGCTACACCTTC
CDR3 protein: CASTMAPNYGYTF

D gene: TRBD2
J gene: TRBJ2-7
clone size: -
V gene: TRBV25-1
CDR3 DNA: TGTGCCAGCAGTGAATACGCTAGCGGGACCTACGAGCAGTACTTC
CDR3 protein: CASSEYASGTYEQYF

D gene: -
J gene: TRBJ1-2
clone size: -
V gene: TRBV19
CDR3 DNA: TGTGCCAGTAGTACAGGGATTTTGAAGCATGGCTACACCTTC
CDR3 protein: CASSTGILKHGYTF

D gene: TRBD2
J gene: TRBJ2-5
clone size: -
V gene: TRBV18
CDR3 DNA: TGTGCCAGCTCACCCTGGCGGGGGAACCAAGAGACCCAGTACTTC
CDR3 protein: CASSPWRGNQETQYF

D gene: TRBD2
J gene: TRBJ2-2
clone size: -
V gene: TRBV7-2
CDR3 DNA: TGTGCCAGCAGCCCAAGTCCGGGAGGGTACACCGGGGAGCTGTTTTTT
CDR3 protein: CASSPSPGGYTGELFF

D gene: -
J gene: TRBJ2-2
clone size: -
V gene: TRBV6-6
CDR3 DNA: TGTGCCAGCAGTTACGGTCAGGTCACCGGGGAGCTGTTTTTT
CDR3 protein: CASSYGQVTGELFF

D gene: TRBD1
J gene: TRBJ2-1
clone size: few
V gene: TRBV27
CDR3 DNA: TGTGCCAGTAGGGCAGGGGGCAATGAGCAGTTCTTC
CDR3 protein: CASRAGGNEQFF

D gene: -
J gene: TRBJ1-5
clone size: -
V gene: TRBV7-6
CDR3 DNA: TGTGCCAGCAGCCCCATGCAGGGAAATGATCAGCCCCAGCATTTT
CDR3 protein: CASSPMQGNDQPQHF

D gene: -
J gene: TRBJ1-1
clone size: -
V gene: TRBV5-1
CDR3 DNA: TGCGCCAGCAGCTTGGGGCGGAACCTGAACACTGAAGCTTTCTTT
CDR3 protein: CASSLGRNLNTEAFF

D gene: TRBD2
J gene: TRBJ2-1
clone size: -
V gene: TRBV28
CDR3 DNA: TGTGCCAGCCCCCCTGCGGGAGGTAGGAATGAGCAGTTCTTC
CDR3 protein: CASPPAGGRNEQFF

D gene: -
J gene: TRBJ1-1
clone size: -
V gene: TRBV28
CDR3 DNA: TGTGCCAGCAGTTTAAGCAGACTGTGGGACACTGAAGCTTTCTTT
CDR3 protein: CASSLSRLWDTEAFF

D gene: -
J gene: TRBJ1-2
clone size: -
V gene: TRBV7-2
CDR3 DNA: TGTGCCAGCAGCTTAGATGACACCCACTTAGCCTTC
CDR3 protein: CASSLDDTHLAF

D gene: -
J gene: TRBJ2-7
clone size: -
V gene: TRBV27
CDR3 DNA: TGTGCCAGCAGTTTTAGTCCAGGTCCACCCTACGAGCAGTACTTC
CDR3 protein: CASSFSPGPPYEQYF

D gene: -
J gene: TRBJ2-6
clone size: -
V gene: TRBV9
CDR3 DNA: TGTGCCAGCAGCGTAGTGAGGGAGAACTCTGGGGCCAACGTCCTGACTTTC
CDR3 protein: CASSVVRENSGANVLTF